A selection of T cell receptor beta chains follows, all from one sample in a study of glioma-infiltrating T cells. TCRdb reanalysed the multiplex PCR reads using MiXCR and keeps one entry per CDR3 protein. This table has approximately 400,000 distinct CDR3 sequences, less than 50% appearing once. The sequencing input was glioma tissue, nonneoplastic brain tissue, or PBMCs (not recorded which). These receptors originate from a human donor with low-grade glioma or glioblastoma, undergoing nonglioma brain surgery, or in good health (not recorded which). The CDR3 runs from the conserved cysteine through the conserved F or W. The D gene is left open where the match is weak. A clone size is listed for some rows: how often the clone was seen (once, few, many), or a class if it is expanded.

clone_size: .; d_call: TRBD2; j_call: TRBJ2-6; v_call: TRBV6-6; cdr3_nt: TGTGCCAGCAGTTACTACTCCCCGCGCGGGAGGAAGAGCTCTGGGGCCAACGTCCTGACTTTC; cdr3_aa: CASSYYSPRGRKSSGANVLTF
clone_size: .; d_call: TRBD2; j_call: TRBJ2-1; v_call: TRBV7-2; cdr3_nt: TGTGCCAGCAGCTTTTCTAGCGGGATATATGACAATGAGCAGTTCTTC; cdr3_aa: CASSFSSGIYDNEQFF
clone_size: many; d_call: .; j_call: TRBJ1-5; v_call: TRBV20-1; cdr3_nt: TGCAGTGCGACCTACCGAGGGTCCCCTGGGACGCCCCAGCATTTT; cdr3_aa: CSATYRGSPGTPQHF
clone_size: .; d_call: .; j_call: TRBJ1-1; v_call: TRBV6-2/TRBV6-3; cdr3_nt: TGTGCCAGCAGGCGCGGGCAGATGAACACTGAAGCTCTCTTT; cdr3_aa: CASRRGQMNTEALF
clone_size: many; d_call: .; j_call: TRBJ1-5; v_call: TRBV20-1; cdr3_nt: TGCAGTGCTAGAGGCGGGGGTGGTCAGCCCCAGCATTTT; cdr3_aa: CSARGGGGQPQHF
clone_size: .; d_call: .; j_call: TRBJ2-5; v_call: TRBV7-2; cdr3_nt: TGTGCCAGCAGCTTAAAAAGCGGCGCGCTGACCCAGTACTTC; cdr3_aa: CASSLKSGALTQYF
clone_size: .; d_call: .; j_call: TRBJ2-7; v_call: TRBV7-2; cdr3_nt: TGTGCCAGCAGCTTAGGCGGGGTTACCTACGAGCAGTACTTC; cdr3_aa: CASSLGGVTYEQYF
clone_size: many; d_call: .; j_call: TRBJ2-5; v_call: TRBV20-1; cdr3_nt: TGCAGTGCGAAAACGACTAGGAGGCAAGAGACCCAGTACTTC; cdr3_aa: CSAKTTRRQETQYF
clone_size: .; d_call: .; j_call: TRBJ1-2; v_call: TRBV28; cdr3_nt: TGTGCCAGCAGTTTGGGGTTGTGGGACTATGGCTACACCTTC; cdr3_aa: CASSLGLWDYGYTF
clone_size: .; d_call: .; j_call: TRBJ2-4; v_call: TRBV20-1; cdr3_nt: TGCAGTGCTAATCGTGCGGCAGTAGAAAACATTCAGTACTTC; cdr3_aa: CSANRAAVENIQYF
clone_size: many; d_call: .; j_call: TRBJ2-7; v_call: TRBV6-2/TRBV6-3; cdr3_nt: TGTGCCAGCAGCCTACAGGGTCCCCCCTACGAGCAGTACTTC; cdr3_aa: CASSLQGPPYEQYF
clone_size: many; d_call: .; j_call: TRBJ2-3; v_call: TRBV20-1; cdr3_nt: TGCAGTGCGGTACCGGGAGCGGGCACAGATACGCAGTATTTT; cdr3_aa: CSAVPGAGTDTQYF
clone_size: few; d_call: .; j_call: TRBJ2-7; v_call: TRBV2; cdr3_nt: TGTGCCAGCAGTGAAGTATTGGGGGCCGAGCAGTACTTC; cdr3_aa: CASSEVLGAEQYF
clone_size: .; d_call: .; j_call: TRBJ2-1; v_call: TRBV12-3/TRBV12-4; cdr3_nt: TGTGCCAGCAGCCCAGACCCGACGTTGTACAATGAGCAGTTCTTC; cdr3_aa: CASSPDPTLYNEQFF
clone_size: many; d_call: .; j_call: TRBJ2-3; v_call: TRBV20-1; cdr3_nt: TGCAGTGCTGTGACCTGGGGTACGCAGTATTTT; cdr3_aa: CSAVTWGTQYF
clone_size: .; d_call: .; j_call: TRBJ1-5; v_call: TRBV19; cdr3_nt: TGTGCCAGTAGCGGACAGACTTATCAGCCCCAGCATTTT; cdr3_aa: CASSGQTYQPQHF
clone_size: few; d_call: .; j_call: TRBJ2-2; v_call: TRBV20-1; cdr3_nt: TGCAGTGCGGAAGACAAACCCGGGGAGCTGTTTTTT; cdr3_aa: CSAEDKPGELFF
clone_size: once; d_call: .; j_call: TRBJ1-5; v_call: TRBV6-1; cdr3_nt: TGTGCCAGCAGACTAACAGACGAGAGCAATAAGCCCCAGCATTTT; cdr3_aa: CASRLTDESNKPQHF
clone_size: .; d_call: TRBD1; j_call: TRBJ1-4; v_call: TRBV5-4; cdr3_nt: TGTGCCAGCAGCAAAGGACAGGTTTCAACTAATGAAAAACTGTTTTTT; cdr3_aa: CASSKGQVSTNEKLFF
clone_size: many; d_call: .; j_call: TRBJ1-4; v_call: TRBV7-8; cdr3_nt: TGTGCCAGCAGCTTAGGGTATAGATCCCGGAATGAAAAACTGTTTTTT; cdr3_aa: CASSLGYRSRNEKLFF
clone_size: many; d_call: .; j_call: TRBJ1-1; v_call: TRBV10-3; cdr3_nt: TGTGCCATCAGTGAGGGGGCTGGGATGAACACTGAAGCTTTCTTT; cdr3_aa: CAISEGAGMNTEAFF
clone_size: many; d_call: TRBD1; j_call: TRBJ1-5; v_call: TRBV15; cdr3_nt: TGTGCCACGACAGGGAGGGGCGGTCCCTCTAGCAATCAGCCCCAGCATTTT; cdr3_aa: CATTGRGGPSSNQPQHF
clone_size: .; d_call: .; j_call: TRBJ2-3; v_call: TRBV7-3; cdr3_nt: TGTGCCAGCAGATCATGGGGGACTAGCACAGATACGCAGTATTTT; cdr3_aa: CASRSWGTSTDTQYF
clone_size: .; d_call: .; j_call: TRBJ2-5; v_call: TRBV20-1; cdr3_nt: TGCAGTGCTCTGAGCAGGAGTGGAAGGGAGACCCAGTACTTC; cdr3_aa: CSALSRSGRETQYF
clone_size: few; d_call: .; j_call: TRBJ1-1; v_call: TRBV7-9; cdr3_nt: TGTGCCAGCAGCTTAGTTCTTGGGAACACTGAAGCTTTCTTT; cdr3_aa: CASSLVLGNTEAFF
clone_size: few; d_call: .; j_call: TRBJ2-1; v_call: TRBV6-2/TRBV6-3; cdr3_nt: TGTGCCAGCAAGCTAGAGGGGTCCTATGAGCAGTTCTTC; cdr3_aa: CASKLEGSYEQFF
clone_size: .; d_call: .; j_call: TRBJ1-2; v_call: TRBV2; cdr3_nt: TGTGCCAGCAGTGTAGTGGGGCCTTCTAACTATGGCTACACCTTC; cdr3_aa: CASSVVGPSNYGYTF
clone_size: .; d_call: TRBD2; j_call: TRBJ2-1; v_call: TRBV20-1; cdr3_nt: TGCAGTGCCAAGGGGTTCGGGGGGATATACAATGAGCAGTTCTTC; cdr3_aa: CSAKGFGGIYNEQFF
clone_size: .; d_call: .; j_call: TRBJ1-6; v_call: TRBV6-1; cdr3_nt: TGTGCCACCGACCGGGGTTATAATTCACCCCTCCACTTT; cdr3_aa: CATDRGYNSPLHF
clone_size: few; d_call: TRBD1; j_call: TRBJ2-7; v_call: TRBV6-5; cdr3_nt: TGTGCCAGCAGTTACTCTATAAGAGGGGGCAGAAGTCCCTACTCCTACGAGCAGTACTTC; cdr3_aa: CASSYSIRGGRSPYSYEQYF
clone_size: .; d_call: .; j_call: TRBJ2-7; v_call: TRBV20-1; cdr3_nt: TGCAGTGCTAGAGACCCCGGACTAACATCCTACGAGCAGTACTTC; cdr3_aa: CSARDPGLTSYEQYF
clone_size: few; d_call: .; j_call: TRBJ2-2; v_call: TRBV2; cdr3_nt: TGTGCCAGCGCCGGGTCCCGAAACACCGGGGAGCTGTTTTTT; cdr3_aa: CASAGSRNTGELFF
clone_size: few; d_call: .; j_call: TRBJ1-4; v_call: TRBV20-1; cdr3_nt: TGCAGTGCTAGATCGCAGGTTAATGAAAAACTGTTTTTT; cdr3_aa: CSARSQVNEKLFF
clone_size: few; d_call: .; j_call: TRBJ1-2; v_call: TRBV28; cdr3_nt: TGTGCCAGCAGTTTACGGCACGTTGGGAACTATGGCTACACCTTC; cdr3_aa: CASSLRHVGNYGYTF
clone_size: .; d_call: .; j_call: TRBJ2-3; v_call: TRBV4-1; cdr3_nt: TGCGCCAGTGGGGAGATCGTTGCAGATACGCAGTATTTT; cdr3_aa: CASGEIVADTQYF
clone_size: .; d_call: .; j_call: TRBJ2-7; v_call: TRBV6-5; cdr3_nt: TGTGCCAGCAGTACCCGGGTACTCGTCTCCTACGAGCAGTACTTC; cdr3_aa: CASSTRVLVSYEQYF
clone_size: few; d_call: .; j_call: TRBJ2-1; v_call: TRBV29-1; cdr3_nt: TGCAGCGCTGGGCCCCGAAGCTCCTACAATGAGCAGTTCTTC; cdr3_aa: CSAGPRSSYNEQFF
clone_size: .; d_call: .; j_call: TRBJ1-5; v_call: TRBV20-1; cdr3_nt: TGCAGTGCTAGCAACATAAACAGGGAGGAGGGTCAGCCCCAGCATTTT; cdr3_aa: CSASNINREEGQPQHF